This is a list of T cell receptor beta chains from one sample in a study of CD8+ T cells in alopecia areata. This table comes from immunoSEQ multiplex PCR, and its TCRdb copy is limited to in-frame clones, with some not included. The sample comprises roughly 250,000 clones, under 80% of which are singletons, and around 1.2% rests with the top ten. The sample in question was CD4+ T cells sorted from blood, obtained at week 0. These receptors were collected from a human donor with alopecia areata. Both conserved end residues are part of each CDR3. The D gene is left open where the match is weak. Size is stated for part of the rows, as once, few or many counts, or as a class when the clone is expanded.

J | size | V | length | D | DNA | CDR3
TRBJ1-1 | NA | TRBV7-3 | 13 | NA | TGTGCCAGCAGCTCAAACCCTAGGACGGAAGCTTTCTTT | CASSSNPRTEAFF
TRBJ2-5 | NA | TRBV25-1 | 15 | NA | TGTGCCAGCAGTGAATATTCGGGCAGGGAAGAGACCCAGTACTTC | CASSEYSGREETQYF
TRBJ2-7 | NA | TRBV5-1 | 14 | TRBD1 | TGCGCCAGCAGCCCGGGACAGGGGGCCCACGAGCAGTACTTC | CASSPGQGAHEQYF
TRBJ2-3 | NA | TRBV19 | 14 | NA | TGTGCCAGTAGTATCGGGATCCTCACAGATACGCAGTATTTT | CASSIGILTDTQYF
TRBJ1-1 | NA | TRBV30 | 14 | NA | TGTGCCTGGAGTCGCGGACGTGGAGGAACTGAAGCTTTCTTT | CAWSRGRGGTEAFF
TRBJ1-1 | NA | TRBV4-3 | 14 | NA | TGCGCCAGCAGCCCCGACCGGGGGAACACTGAAGCTTTCTTT | CASSPDRGNTEAFF
TRBJ2-2 | NA | TRBV30 | 14 | NA | TGTGCCTGGAGTGTACTCGGGGGCGCCGGGGAGCTGTTTTTT | CAWSVLGGAGELFF
TRBJ1-2 | NA | TRBV27 | 16 | NA | TGTGCCAGCAGTCCCTACCCCACCATAGGGAACTATGGCTACACCTTC | CASSPYPTIGNYGYTF
TRBJ1-3 | few | TRBV7-9 | 12 | NA | TGTGCCAGCAGCTTCCGCTACGACACCATATATTTT | CASSFRYDTIYF
TRBJ2-7 | NA | TRBV11-2 | 13 | NA | TGTGCCAGCAGCGATGGCCCTAGGGCCGAGCAGTACTTC | CASSDGPRAEQYF
TRBJ1-4 | NA | TRBV5-1 | 13 | NA | TGCGCCAGCAGCTCGGGAGGGGTTGAAAAACTGTTTTTT | CASSSGGVEKLFF
TRBJ1-6 | NA | TRBV6-5 | 15 | NA | TGTGCCAGCAGTTACGGTGTACAGGGTGATTCACCCCTCCACTTT | CASSYGVQGDSPLHF
TRBJ1-5 | NA | TRBV25-1 | 16 | NA | TGTGCCAGCAGTGCGGGCATCGCTCCCGACAATCAGCCCCAGCATTTT | CASSAGIAPDNQPQHF
TRBJ1-5 | NA | TRBV5-1 | 14 | NA | TGCGCCAGCAGCTTGGGAGGGACACATCAGCCCCAGCATTTT | CASSLGGTHQPQHF
TRBJ2-7 | NA | TRBV15 | 13 | NA | TGTGCCACCAGCATAGGCGGCTCCTACGAGCAGTACTTC | CATSIGGSYEQYF
TRBJ2-7 | NA | TRBV30 | 11 | NA | TGTGCCTGGCACCGAGGGCGCGAGCAGTACTTC | CAWHRGREQYF
TRBJ1-6 | once | TRBV9 | 14 | NA | TGTGCCAGCAGCGTGGACAGCTATTCTGCACCCCTCCACTTT | CASSVDSYSAPLHF
TRBJ2-7 | once | TRBV11-2 | 15 | TRBD1 | TGTGCCAGCAGCTTGACCGGGACAGGGCCCTACGAGCAGTACTTC | CASSLTGTGPYEQYF
TRBJ2-1 | NA | TRBV6-5 | 15 | TRBD2 | TGTGCCAGCAGTTATGGCGGGGGGTCCTACAATGAGCAGTTCTTC | CASSYGGGSYNEQFF
TRBJ2-7 | NA | TRBV5-6 | 14 | NA | TGTGCCAGCAGCTTGGGGTGGGATCGCGGGGAGCAGTACTTC | CASSLGWDRGEQYF
TRBJ2-1 | NA | TRBV18 | 17 | TRBD2 | TGTGCCAGCTCAAAAGCGGGGGCGCTTCTCTCCTACAATGAGCAGTTCTTC | CASSKAGALLSYNEQFF
TRBJ2-6 | NA | TRBV27 | 16 | NA | TGTGCCAGCAGTTCAAACAGGGATCTTTCGGCCAACGTCCTGACTTTC | CASSSNRDLSANVLTF
TRBJ1-4 | NA | TRBV30 | 15 | TRBD1 | TGTGCCTGGAGACACCGGGACAGCCATAATGAAAAACTGTTTTTT | CAWRHRDSHNEKLFF
TRBJ2-1 | NA | TRBV4-3 | 18 | NA | TGCGCCAGCAGCCAAGTTAGGCGGGACAGCGTCTCCTACAATGAGCAGTTCTTC | CASSQVRRDSVSYNEQFF
TRBJ2-3 | NA | TRBV2 | 15 | TRBD2 | TGTGCCAGCAGTTTTTTAGCGGGGGTTGGAGATACGCAGTATTTT | CASSFLAGVGDTQYF
TRBJ2-5 | NA | TRBV6-5 | 14 | NA | TGTGCCAGCACCCAAGGGGGAGGGATGGGGACCCAGTACTTC | CASTQGGGMGTQYF
TRBJ2-4 | NA | TRBV29-1 | 13 | NA | TGCAGCGCCCTTGACATAGCCAAAAACATTCAGTACTTC | CSALDIAKNIQYF
TRBJ2-7 | NA | TRBV29-1 | 14 | NA | TGCAGCGTACCCCGGCGTCCAGGGGCCTACGAGCAGTACTTC | CSVPRRPGAYEQYF
TRBJ1-5 | few | TRBV30 | 13 | NA | TGTGCCTGGAGTGTGGGCAGAGAGCAGCCCCAGCATTTT | CAWSVGREQPQHF
TRBJ1-6 | NA | TRBV7-9 | 14 | NA | TGTGCCAGCAGCTTAGCAGGGGACGATTCACCCCTCCACTTT | CASSLAGDDSPLHF
TRBJ2-3 | NA | TRBV29-1 | 13 | TRBD1 | TGCAGCGGGGGGGACAGGGCCACAGATACGCAGTATTTT | CSGGDRATDTQYF
TRBJ1-1 | once | TRBV25-1 | 15 | TRBD1 | TGTGCCAGCAGTGAGTTGGGGACAGGTGGGACTGAAGCTTTCTTT | CASSELGTGGTEAFF
TRBJ1-1 | once | TRBV29-1 | 12 | NA | TGCAGCGTTGAACCGATGAACACTGAAGCTTTCTTT | CSVEPMNTEAFF
TRBJ2-5 | NA | TRBV6-5 | 15 | NA | TGTGCCAGCAGAGCAAATCTAGTTATTGGAGAGACCCAGTACTTC | CASRANLVIGETQYF
TRBJ2-7 | NA | TRBV30 | 11 | TRBD1 | TGTGCCTGGAGTGATCAGGGGGTACAGTACTTC | CAWSDQGVQYF
TRBJ2-2 | few | TRBV5-4 | 19 | TRBD2 | TGTGCCAGCAGCCAAGGAGAGGCTAGCGGGAGACTGAACACCGGGGAGCTGTTTTTT | CASSQGEASGRLNTGELFF
TRBJ2-4 | NA | TRBV6-5 | 15 | TRBD1 | TGTGCCAGCAGTACGGGGGGGACAGGGGGAAACATTCAGTACTTC | CASSTGGTGGNIQYF
TRBJ2-3 | NA | TRBV29-1 | 17 | NA | TGCAGCGTTGAGTCGTTTGGCGGGGCGCCGGGCACAGATACGCAGTATTTT | CSVESFGGAPGTDTQYF
TRBJ1-1 | few | TRBV15 | 14 | TRBD1 | TGTGCCACCAGCAGAGGACAGGGGTACACTGAAGCTTTCTTT | CATSRGQGYTEAFF
TRBJ1-1 | few | TRBV2 | 13 | TRBD1 | TGTGCCAGGACACGGAGGGGGCGGGCTGAAGCTTTCTTT | CARTRRGRAEAFF
TRBJ2-4 | NA | TRBV30 | 14 | TRBD2 | TGTGCCTGGACGGGCGGGGGGGCCAAAAACATTCAGTACTTC | CAWTGGGAKNIQYF
TRBJ2-7 | few | TRBV4-1 | 15 | NA | TGCGCCAGCAGCCAAGATGTGGACCTTTTGGGCGAGCAGTACTTC | CASSQDVDLLGEQYF
TRBJ2-5 | NA | TRBV29-1 | 14 | NA | TGCAGCGTTGCCCGCAGGTTGAGCGGCGAGACCCAGTACTTC | CSVARRLSGETQYF
TRBJ2-5 | NA | TRBV6-5 | 14 | NA | TGTGCCAGCAGTTACCGGGGTAACCAAGAGACCCAGTACTTC | CASSYRGNQETQYF
TRBJ1-1 | NA | TRBV9 | 18 | NA | TGTGCCAGCAGCGTAGGAGATCGCGGACGGACCATGAACACTGAAGCTTTCTTT | CASSVGDRGRTMNTEAFF
TRBJ2-7 | NA | TRBV29-1 | 12 | NA | TGCAGCTTCACGAGGGGCTCCTACGAGCAGTACTTC | CSFTRGSYEQYF
TRBJ2-3 | few | TRBV10-2 | 14 | NA | TGCGCCAGCAGCCGGGATGGAGGCACAGATACGCAGTATTTT | CASSRDGGTDTQYF
TRBJ1-1 | once | TRBV6-5 | 13 | NA | TGTGCCAGCAGTTACGGTTCCCTCACTGAAGCTTTCTTT | CASSYGSLTEAFF
TRBJ1-1 | NA | TRBV10-3 | 16 | NA | TGTGCCATCAGAGGGGGACCTTTATTGAAGGGGACTGAAGCTTTCTTT | CAIRGGPLLKGTEAFF
TRBJ2-2 | NA | TRBV29-1 | 14 | NA | TGCAGCTTTGGGCGGAGCCTTAACACCGGGGAGCTGTTTTTT | CSFGRSLNTGELFF
TRBJ2-2 | NA | TRBV5-1 | 15 | TRBD1 | TGCGCCAGCAGCCTAATATCGACAGGGCTCGGGGAGCTGTTTTTT | CASSLISTGLGELFF
TRBJ1-1 | NA | TRBV30 | 13 | NA | TGTGCCTGGAGTCGGCCCGGCAGGCCAGAAGCTTTCTTT | CAWSRPGRPEAFF
TRBJ2-3 | NA | TRBV25-1 | 13 | TRBD2 | TGTGCCAGCAACCGAGCGGGGTGGGATACGCAGTATTTT | CASNRAGWDTQYF
TRBJ1-2 | NA | TRBV7-2 | 15 | NA | TGTGCCAGCAGCTTAGCCCGGGGCAGGGAGAATGGCTACACCTTC | CASSLARGRENGYTF
TRBJ1-6 | NA | TRBV7-2 | 12 | NA | TGTGCCAGCAGCCGGGACCGTTCACCCCTCCACTTT | CASSRDRSPLHF
TRBJ2-7 | NA | TRBV5-1 | 14 | NA | TGCGCCAGCAGCTTGAGCGGTGTAAACTACGAGCAGTACTTC | CASSLSGVNYEQYF
TRBJ1-1 | NA | TRBV25-1 | 12 | NA | TGTGCCAGCAGTGATCGCCCAACGCGAGCTTTCTTT | CASSDRPTRAFF
TRBJ1-1 | NA | TRBV29-1 | 14 | TRBD1 | TGCAGCGTTGTTAGGGGGACAGCTAACACTGAAGCTTTCTTT | CSVVRGTANTEAFF
TRBJ2-7 | few | TRBV30 | 14 | TRBD1 | TGTGCCTGGAGTGCCGGACAGGGATCCTACGAGCAGTACTTC | CAWSAGQGSYEQYF
TRBJ2-1 | NA | TRBV7-2 | 15 | TRBD2 | TGTGCCAGCAGCTTAGGACTAGCGGGGAGTACTGGGCAGTTCTTC | CASSLGLAGSTGQFF